The rows below give T cell receptor beta chains drawn from one sample of a study of early T cells in non-severe SARS-CoV-2 infection. A single record per CDR3 protein comes from TCRdb applying MiXCR to the 5' RACE reads. The table lists more than 95,000 distinct CDR3 sequences, more than 9.5% of them singletons, with just over 4.5% in the top ten. The sample was whole blood, taken at baseline. Every receptor here comes from an adult who was a healthcare worker with PCR-confirmed SARS-CoV-2 infection or an uninfected control (not recorded which). The CDR3 runs from the conserved cysteine through the conserved F or W. The D gene is left open where the match is weak. A clone size is listed for some rows: how often the clone was seen (once, few, many), or a class if it is expanded.

TRBJ1-5,TRBV24-1,-,-,CATSERFSDQPQHF
TRBJ2-5,TRBV6-2/TRBV6-3,-,many,CASSQRGEEETQYF
TRBJ1-5,TRBV20-1,-,-,CSARDSRGGVNQPQHF
TRBJ2-2,TRBV6-1,TRBD1,-,CASSASGGDTGELFF
TRBJ2-7,TRBV20-1,-,-,CSAFQGLEAYEQYF
TRBJ1-5,TRBV25-1,-,-,CASSADLRQPQHF
TRBJ2-2,TRBV29-1,-,-,CSVRRGGDTGELFF
TRBJ1-1,TRBV29-1,-,few,CSAKQVGANTEAFF
TRBJ2-2,TRBV21-1,-,few,CASSIAGVGELFF
TRBJ2-1,TRBV24-1,-,many,CATSGASAIAGRDEQFF
TRBJ1-2,TRBV19,TRBD1,many,CASRRDSDYGYTF
TRBJ1-1,TRBV12-3/TRBV12-4,-,-,CASSGLGQYPEAFF
TRBJ1-6,TRBV9,-,-,CASSDYGLSNSPLHF
TRBJ1-6,TRBV20-1,-,many,CSARRTANSPLHF
TRBJ2-1,TRBV19,TRBD1,few,CASSISPTGQGIDEQFF
TRBJ1-4,TRBV6-6,-,few,CASSYSTRGRVSNEKLFF
TRBJ1-4,TRBV2,-,-,CASSPGGYEKLFF
TRBJ2-7,TRBV29-1,-,-,CSVASANPYEQYF
TRBJ1-4,TRBV12-3/TRBV12-4,-,many,CASNTGHREKLFF
TRBJ1-2,TRBV6-1,TRBD1,many,CASWTGGENGYTF
TRBJ2-4,TRBV10-1,TRBD1,-,CASSESIGGWNIQYF
TRBJ1-2,TRBV18,TRBD1,few,CASSLGQGQTNYGYTF
TRBJ1-1,TRBV2,-,-,CASVGAPGTEAFF
TRBJ2-2,TRBV10-2,-,-,CASSLLGGLPGELFF
TRBJ2-3,TRBV5-4,-,-,CASSSGHSTDTQYF
TRBJ2-1,TRBV2,TRBD2,few,CASSGGRAGYEQFF
TRBJ2-3,TRBV5-6,-,-,CASSNGIPQGTDTQYF
TRBJ2-1,TRBV7-3,TRBD1,many,CASSRGQGSYNEQFF
TRBJ2-7,TRBV27,-,few,CASRQADVYEQYF
TRBJ2-1,TRBV6-1,-,-,CASVTSYEQFF
TRBJ1-5,TRBV20-1,-,-,CSARDQAGIQPQHF
TRBJ2-3,TRBV2,TRBD2,many,CASSEGLAGEADTQYF
TRBJ2-3,TRBV6-2/TRBV6-3,-,-,CASSYSGDTQYF
TRBJ2-2,TRBV10-1,TRBD2,-,CASSDPSGGANTGELFF
TRBJ2-3,TRBV21-1,-,-,CASSRASGRATTDTQYF
TRBJ2-3,TRBV3-1,-,-,CASSPGRRTSTDTQYF
TRBJ2-7,TRBV10-2,-,many,CASSSGLQYF
TRBJ1-1,TRBV30,TRBD1,-,CAWSAGTGGFAEAFF
TRBJ2-1,TRBV4-3,-,many,CASSQDLKYLVHEQFF
TRBJ2-7,TRBV10-3,-,few,CAISEGAVGLHEQYF
TRBJ2-1,TRBV30,TRBD1,-,CAWYSGTDRNEQFF
TRBJ2-5,TRBV21-1,-,-,CASGGDPKVETQYF
TRBJ2-3,TRBV6-4,TRBD2,-,CATARLAAGTDTQYF
TRBJ1-1,TRBV6-5,-,-,CASSYSILGLAEAFF
TRBJ2-5,TRBV7-2,-,many,CASRDGFSETQYF
TRBJ1-4,TRBV6-1,-,few,CASRRRDKEKLFF
TRBJ2-3,TRBV2,-,-,CASSEEGGTDTQYF
TRBJ2-1,TRBV24-1,-,-,CATSDLLGYNEQFF
TRBJ2-7,TRBV20-1,-,-,CSPGSPRRSEQYF
TRBJ1-2,TRBV4-2,-,once,CASSQVGANYGYTF
TRBJ2-7,TRBV4-1,-,-,CASSHFTPAYEQYF
TRBJ2-3,TRBV3-1,-,-,CASSQEGAPDTDTQYF
TRBJ2-1,TRBV7-2,-,-,CASSFLPSSYNEQFF
TRBJ2-2,TRBV5-1,TRBD2,-,CASSLLSGTGGELFF
TRBJ2-5,TRBV6-1,TRBD2,many,CASSGTSGETQYF